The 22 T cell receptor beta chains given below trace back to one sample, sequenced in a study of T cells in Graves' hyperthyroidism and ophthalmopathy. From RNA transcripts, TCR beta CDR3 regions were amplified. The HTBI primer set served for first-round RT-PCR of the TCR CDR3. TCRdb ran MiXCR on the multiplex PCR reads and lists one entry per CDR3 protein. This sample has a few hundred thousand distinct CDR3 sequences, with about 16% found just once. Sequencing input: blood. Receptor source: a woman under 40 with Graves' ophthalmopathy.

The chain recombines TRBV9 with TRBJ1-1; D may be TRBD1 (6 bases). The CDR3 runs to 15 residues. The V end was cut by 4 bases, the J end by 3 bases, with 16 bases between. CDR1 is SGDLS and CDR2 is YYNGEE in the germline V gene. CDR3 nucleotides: TGTGCCAGCAGCCCCGTGGGGGCCCATGACACTGAAGCTTTCTTT. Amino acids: CASSPVGAHDTEAFF.

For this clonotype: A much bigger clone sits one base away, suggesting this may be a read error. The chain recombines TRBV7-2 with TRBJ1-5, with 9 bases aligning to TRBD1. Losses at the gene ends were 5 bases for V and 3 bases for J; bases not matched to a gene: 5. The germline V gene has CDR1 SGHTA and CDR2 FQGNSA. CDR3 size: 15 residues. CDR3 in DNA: TGTGCCAGCAGCCCATGGACAGGGGTCAATCAGCCCCAGCATTTT. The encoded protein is CASSPWTGVNQPQHF.

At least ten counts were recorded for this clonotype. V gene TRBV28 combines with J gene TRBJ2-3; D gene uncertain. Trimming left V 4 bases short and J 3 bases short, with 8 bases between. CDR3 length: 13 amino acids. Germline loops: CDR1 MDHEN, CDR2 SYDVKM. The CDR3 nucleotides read TGTGCCAGCAGTTCTCCGGAAACAGATACGCAGTATTTT. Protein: CASSSPETDTQYF.

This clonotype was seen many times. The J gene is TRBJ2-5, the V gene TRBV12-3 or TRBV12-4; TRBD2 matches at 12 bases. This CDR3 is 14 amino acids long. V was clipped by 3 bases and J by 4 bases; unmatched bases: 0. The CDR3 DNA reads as TGTGCCAGCAGTTTGACTAGCGGGGGAGAGACCCAGTACTTC. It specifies CASSLTSGGETQYF.

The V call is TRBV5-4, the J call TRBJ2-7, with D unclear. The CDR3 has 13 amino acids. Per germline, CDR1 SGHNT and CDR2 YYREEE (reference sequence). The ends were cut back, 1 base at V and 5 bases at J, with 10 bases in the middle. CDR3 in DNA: TGTGCCAGCAGCTTGTCCCCCCTTAACGAGCAGTACTTC. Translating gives CASSLSPLNEQYF. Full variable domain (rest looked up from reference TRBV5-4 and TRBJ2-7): ETGVTQSPTHLIKTRGQQVTLRCSSQSGHNTVSWYQQALGQGPQFIFQYYREEENGRGNFPPRFSGLQFPNYSSELNVNALELDDSALYLCASSLSPLNEQYFGPGTRLTVT.

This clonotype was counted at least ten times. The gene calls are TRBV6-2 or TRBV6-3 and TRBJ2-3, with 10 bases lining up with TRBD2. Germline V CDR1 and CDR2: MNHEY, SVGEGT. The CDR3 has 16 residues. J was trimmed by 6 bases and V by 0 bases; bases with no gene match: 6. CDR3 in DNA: TGTGCCAGCAGTTACTCGTCTAGCGGGAGTGCGGATACGCAGTATTTT. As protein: CASSYSSSGSADTQYF.

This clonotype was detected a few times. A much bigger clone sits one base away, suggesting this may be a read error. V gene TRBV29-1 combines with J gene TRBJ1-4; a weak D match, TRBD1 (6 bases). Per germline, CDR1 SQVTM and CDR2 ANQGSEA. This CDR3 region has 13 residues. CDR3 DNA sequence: TGCAGCGTTGCGGAACAGGGATGGGAAAGACTGTTTTTT. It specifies CSVAEQGWERLFF.

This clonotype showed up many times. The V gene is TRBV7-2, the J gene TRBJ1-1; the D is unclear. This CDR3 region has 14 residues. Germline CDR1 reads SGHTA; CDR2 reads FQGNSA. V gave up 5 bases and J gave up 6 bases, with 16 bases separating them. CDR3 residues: CASSIYNEHSEAFF. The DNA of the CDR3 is TGTGCCAGCAGCATATACAACGAGCACTCTGAAGCTTTCTTT.

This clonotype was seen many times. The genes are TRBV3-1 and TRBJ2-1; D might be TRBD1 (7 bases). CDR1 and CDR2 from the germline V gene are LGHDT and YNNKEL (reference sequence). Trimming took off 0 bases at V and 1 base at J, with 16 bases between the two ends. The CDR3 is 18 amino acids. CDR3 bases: TGTGCCAGCAGCCAAGATCTGTCCAGGGGGGCATCCTACAATGAGCAGTTCTTC. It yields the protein CASSQDLSRGASYNEQFF.

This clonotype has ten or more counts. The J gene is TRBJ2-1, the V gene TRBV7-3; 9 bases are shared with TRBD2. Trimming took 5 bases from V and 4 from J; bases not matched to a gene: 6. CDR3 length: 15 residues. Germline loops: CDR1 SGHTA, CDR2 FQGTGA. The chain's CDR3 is CASSRDGLAYNEQFF. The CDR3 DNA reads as TGTGCCAGCAGCCGAGACGGACTAGCGTACAATGAGCAGTTCTTC.

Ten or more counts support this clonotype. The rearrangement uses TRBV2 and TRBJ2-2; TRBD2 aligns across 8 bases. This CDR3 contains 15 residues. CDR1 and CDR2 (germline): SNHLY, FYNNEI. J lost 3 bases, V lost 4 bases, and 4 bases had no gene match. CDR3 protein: CASSGSGVDTGELFF. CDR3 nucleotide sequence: TGTGCCAGCAGTGGTAGCGGGGTGGACACCGGGGAGCTGTTTTTT. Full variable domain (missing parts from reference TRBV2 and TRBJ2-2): EPEVTQTPSHQVTQMGQEVILRCVPISNHLYFYWYRQILGQKVEFLVSFYNNEISEKSEIFDDQFSVERPDGSNFTLKIRSTKLEDSAMYFCASSGSGVDTGELFFGEGSRLTVL.

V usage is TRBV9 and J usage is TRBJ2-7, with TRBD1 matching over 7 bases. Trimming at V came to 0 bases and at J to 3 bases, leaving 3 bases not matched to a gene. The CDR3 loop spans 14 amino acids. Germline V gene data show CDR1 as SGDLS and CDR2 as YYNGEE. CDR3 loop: CASSVEGGYYEQYF. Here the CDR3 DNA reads TGTGCCAGCAGCGTAGAAGGGGGCTACTACGAGCAGTACTTC. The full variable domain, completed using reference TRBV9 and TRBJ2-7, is DSGVTQTPKHLITATGQRVTLRCSPRSGDLSVYWYQQSLDQGLQFLIQYYNGEERAKGNILERFSAQQFPDLHSELNLSSLELGDSALYFCASSVEGGYYEQYFGPGTRLTVT.

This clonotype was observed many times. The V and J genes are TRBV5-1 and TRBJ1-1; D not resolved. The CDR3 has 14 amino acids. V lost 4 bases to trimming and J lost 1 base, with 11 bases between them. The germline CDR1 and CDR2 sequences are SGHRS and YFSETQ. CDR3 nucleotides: TGCGCCAGCAGCCCGCAACCGACGAACACTGAAGCTTTCTTT. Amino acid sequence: CASSPQPTNTEAFF.

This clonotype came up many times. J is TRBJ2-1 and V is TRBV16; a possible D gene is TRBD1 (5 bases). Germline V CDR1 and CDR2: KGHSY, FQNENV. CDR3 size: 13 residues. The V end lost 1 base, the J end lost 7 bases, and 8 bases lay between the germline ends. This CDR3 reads CASSQLQANEQFF. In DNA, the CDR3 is TGTGCCAGCAGCCAATTACAGGCGAATGAGCAGTTCTTC.

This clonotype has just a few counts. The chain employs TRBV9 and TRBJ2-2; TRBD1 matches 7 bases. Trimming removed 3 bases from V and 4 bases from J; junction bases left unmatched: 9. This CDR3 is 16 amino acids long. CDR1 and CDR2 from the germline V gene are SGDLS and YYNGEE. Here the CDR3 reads CASSANRGTSTGELFF. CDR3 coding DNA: TGTGCCAGCAGCGCAAACAGGGGTACGAGCACCGGGGAGCTGTTTTTT.

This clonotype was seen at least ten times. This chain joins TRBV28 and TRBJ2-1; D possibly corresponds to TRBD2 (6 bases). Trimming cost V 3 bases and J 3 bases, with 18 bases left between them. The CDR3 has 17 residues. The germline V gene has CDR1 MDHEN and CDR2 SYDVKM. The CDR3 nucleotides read TGTGCCAGCAGTTTTCCCGTCGGAGGGGCTCTCTACAATGAGCAGTTCTTC. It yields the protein CASSFPVGGALYNEQFF. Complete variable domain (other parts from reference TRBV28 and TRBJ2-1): DVKVTQSSRYLVKRTGEKVFLECVQDMDHENMFWYRQDPGLGLRLIYFSYDVKMKEKGDIPEGYSVSREKKERFSLILESASTNQTSMYLCASSFPVGGALYNEQFFGPGTRLTVL.

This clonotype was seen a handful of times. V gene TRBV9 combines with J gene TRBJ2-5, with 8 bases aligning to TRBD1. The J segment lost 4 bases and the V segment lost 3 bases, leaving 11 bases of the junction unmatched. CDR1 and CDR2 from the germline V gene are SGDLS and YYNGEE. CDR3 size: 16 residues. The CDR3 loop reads CASSDEDRVQAETQYF. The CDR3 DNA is TGTGCCAGCAGCGATGAGGACAGGGTACAAGCAGAGACCCAGTACTTC.

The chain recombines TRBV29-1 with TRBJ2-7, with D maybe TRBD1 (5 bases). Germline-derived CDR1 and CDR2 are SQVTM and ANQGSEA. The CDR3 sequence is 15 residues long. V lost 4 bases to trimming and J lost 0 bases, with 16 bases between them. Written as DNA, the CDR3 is TGCAGCGTTGTCCTGAGTGGGGCGAGCTCCTACGAGCAGTACTTC. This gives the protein CSVVLSGASSYEQYF.

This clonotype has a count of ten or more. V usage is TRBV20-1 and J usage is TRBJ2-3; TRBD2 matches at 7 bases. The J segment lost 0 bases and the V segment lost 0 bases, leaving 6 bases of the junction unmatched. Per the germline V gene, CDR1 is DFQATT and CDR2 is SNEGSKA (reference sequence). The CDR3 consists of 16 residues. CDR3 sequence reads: CSARDPGRESTDTQYF. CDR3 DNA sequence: TGCAGTGCTAGAGATCCAGGGCGGGAGAGCACAGATACGCAGTATTTT.

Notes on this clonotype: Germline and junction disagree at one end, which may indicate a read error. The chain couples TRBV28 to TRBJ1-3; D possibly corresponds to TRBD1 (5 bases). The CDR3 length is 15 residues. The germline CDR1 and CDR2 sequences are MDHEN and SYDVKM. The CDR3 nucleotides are TGTGCCAGCATCCCACCCGGGGGAGACGGAAACACCATGTATTTT. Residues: CASIPPGGDGNTMYF.

DNA for the CDR3: TGTGCCACTAAACAGGGATGGGAGACCCAGTACTTC. This sequence encodes CATKQGWETQYF. The chain employs TRBV19 and TRBJ2-5; maybe TRBD1 (6 bases). Trimming took 10 bases from V and 5 from J, leaving 14 bases between them. This CDR3 has 12 residues. CDR1 and CDR2 (germline): LNHDA, SQIVND (reference sequence).

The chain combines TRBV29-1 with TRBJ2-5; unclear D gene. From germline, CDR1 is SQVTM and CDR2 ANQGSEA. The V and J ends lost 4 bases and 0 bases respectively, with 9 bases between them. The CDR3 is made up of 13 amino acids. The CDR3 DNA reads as TGCAGCGTTGCTCCAGGCTACCAAGAGACCCAGTACTTC. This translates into CSVAPGYQETQYF.